This T cell receptor beta chain was captured in a study of identical twins. Notes on the study in general: The models systematically underestimated how much out-of-frame TCR alpha was shared in monozygotic twins.

A single record per CDR3 protein comes from TCRdb applying MiXCR to the 5' RACE reads. The sample consists of about 550,000 distinct CDR3 sequences, 20% to 25% of them appearing once. CDR1 is LNHNV, CDR2 YYDKDF, per germline (reference sequence). V was pared by 1 base and J by 1 base, with 6 bases between. The CDR3 spans 14 residues. In this sample, this clonotype turned up a few times. Its target is unknown. The same sample was also used in a study of yellow fever vaccine responses in identical twins. From that study: Reported findings indicate that twins' vaccine T cell responses seemed partially convergent, partially personalized.

The source of this sequence is a woman between 18 and 29 years old in good health. The source material was CD4+ T cells sorted from blood. The chain carries TRBV15 and TRBJ2-3, with no clear D. The DNA for the CDR3 is TGTGCCACCAGCAGAGCCTTAGGCACAGATACGCAGTATTTT. It is translated as CATSRALGTDTQYF.